These T cell receptor beta chains were read from a single sample in a study of shared clonotypes between healthy human individuals. Produced via immunoSEQ multiplex PCR; TCRdb's table is partial and in-frame only. Here the sample spans about 2 million clones, 85% to 95% being singletons. What was sequenced was naive CD8+ T cells sorted from blood. The receptors derive from a man younger than 35 in good health. Both conserved end residues are part of each CDR3. D genes are given only for firm matches. Size is omitted from some rows. Given values are once, few, many or a class for expanded clones.

v_call,j_call,clone_size,d_call,cdr3_aa,cdr3_nt
TRBV7-2,TRBJ2-7,-,-,CASSLVATSQPGGEQYF,TGTGCCAGCAGCTTAGTGGCCACATCGCAACCCGGAGGCGAGCAGTACTTC
TRBV10-3,TRBJ2-1,-,-,CAISEKGDRPYNEQFF,TGTGCCATCAGTGAGAAGGGAGACAGACCCTACAATGAGCAGTTCTTC
TRBV11-2,TRBJ2-7,-,-,CASSLLRTAPGEQYF,TGTGCCAGCAGCTTACTTCGGACGGCGCCGGGCGAGCAGTACTTC
TRBV4-1,TRBJ2-2,-,-,CASSQHFMGENTGELFF,TGCGCCAGCAGCCAACACTTTATGGGGGAGAACACCGGGGAGCTGTTTTTT
TRBV9,TRBJ2-3,-,TRBD2,CASSVGGAWTDTQYF,TGTGCCAGCAGCGTCGGGGGGGCATGGACAGATACGCAGTATTTT
TRBV11-3,TRBJ2-3,-,-,CASSPYGTDTQYF,TGTGCCAGCAGCCCGTACGGCACAGATACGCAGTATTTT
TRBV5-1,TRBJ1-1,-,-,CASSVEVVNTEAFF,TGCGCCAGCAGCGTTGAGGTAGTGAACACTGAAGCTTTCTTT
TRBV27,TRBJ1-2,-,-,CASSLGPGAANYGYTF,TGTGCCAGCAGTTTGGGCCCGGGGGCAGCTAACTATGGCTACACCTTC
TRBV28,TRBJ1-1,-,-,CASSLQGWDTEAFF,TGTGCCAGCAGTTTACAGGGATGGGACACTGAAGCTTTCTTT
TRBV7-8,TRBJ1-6,-,-,CASSLGDSPLHF,TGTGCCAGCAGTCTTGGGGACTCACCCCTCCACTTT
TRBV7-6,TRBJ2-3,-,-,CASSRLGSGATDTQYF,TGTGCCAGCAGCCGTCTAGGTTCGGGGGCTACAGATACGCAGTATTTT
TRBV28,TRBJ2-3,-,-,CASSLPLEQDTQYF,TGTGCCAGCAGTTTGCCGCTGGAACAAGATACGCAGTATTTT
TRBV7-8,TRBJ2-4,-,-,CASSQAGDLAKNIQYF,TGTGCCAGCAGCCAGGCAGGGGACTTGGCCAAAAACATTCAGTACTTC
TRBV2,TRBJ2-1,-,-,CASSDLADNNEQFF,TGTGCCAGCAGTGATTTGGCAGATAACAATGAGCAGTTCTTC
TRBV13,TRBJ2-1,-,TRBD2,CASSLGPAGGVEQFF,TGTGCCAGCAGCTTAGGACCAGCGGGAGGGGTTGAGCAGTTCTTC
TRBV27,TRBJ2-1,-,-,CASSPLRASEEQFF,TGTGCCAGCAGCCCCCTTAGGGCCTCTGAAGAGCAGTTCTTC
TRBV6-6,TRBJ2-2,-,TRBD2,CASSSGLGGTGELFF,TGTGCCAGCAGCTCTGGACTGGGAGGGACCGGGGAGCTGTTTTTT
TRBV7-6,TRBJ1-2,once,TRBD1,CASSPITGDFNYGYTF,TGTGCCAGCAGCCCTATCACAGGGGACTTTAACTATGGCTACACCTTC
TRBV6-1,TRBJ1-4,-,-,CASSGVLATNEKLFF,TGTGCCAGCAGTGGGGTTCTGGCAACTAATGAAAAACTGTTTTTT
TRBV2,TRBJ2-7,-,-,CASSGFAGTSEQYF,TGTGCCAGCAGTGGGTTTGCGGGGACGAGCGAGCAGTACTTC
TRBV10-2,TRBJ2-5,-,-,CASSSPSQETQYF,TGCGCCAGCAGTAGTCCCAGCCAAGAGACCCAGTACTTC
TRBV9,TRBJ2-5,-,TRBD1,CASSYQGGSETQYF,TGTGCCAGCAGCTACCAAGGGGGCTCAGAGACCCAGTACTTC
TRBV7-9,TRBJ2-7,-,-,CASSSGTAPYYEQYF,TGTGCCAGCAGCTCCGGGACCGCCCCTTACTACGAGCAGTACTTC
TRBV9,TRBJ2-7,-,-,CASSPSRGYPYEQYF,TGTGCCAGCAGCCCTTCCCGAGGTTACCCCTACGAGCAGTACTTC
TRBV5-8,TRBJ2-7,-,-,CASSLRQGLNEQYF,TGTGCCAGCAGCCTCCGGCAGGGGCTAAACGAGCAGTACTTC
TRBV9,TRBJ2-1,-,-,CASSVVGLDYNEQFF,TGTGCCAGCAGCGTAGTAGGATTGGATTACAATGAGCAGTTCTTC
TRBV4-1,TRBJ2-6,-,-,CASSQVGGGQAGANVLTF,TGCGCCAGCAGCCAAGTTGGAGGGGGCCAGGCTGGGGCCAACGTCCTGACTTTC
TRBV27,TRBJ2-2,-,TRBD1,CASAWTGKGLGNTGELFF,TGTGCCAGCGCTTGGACAGGGAAGGGGTTGGGTAACACCGGGGAGCTGTTTTTT